A single T cell receptor (beta chain) is shown here with its context. The antigen is not known. Trimming took 8 bases from V and 0 from J, leaving 10 bases between them. Germline V gene lookup returns CDR1 MDHEN and CDR2 SYDVKM. CDR3 length equals 14 residues. Generated by immunoSEQ multiplex PCR, the TCRdb table keeps only in-frame clones and is missing some. Among around 510,000 clones listed, 90% to 96% were seen once. Recent vaccinations or acute infections were absent in the healthy HIV-negative adult donors. The record originates from a study of shared clonotypes between healthy human individuals. Study outcomes and limitations: Naive CD4 clonotypes overlapped across a handful of donors at around 4.7%.

The genes are TRBV28 and TRBJ1-4; D is undetermined. Sample: naive CD4+ T cells sorted from blood. Subset noted: CD45RA+ positively selected. The sequence was collected from a woman in her 30s in good health. CDR3 residues: CASLTATTNEKLFF. In DNA form, the CDR3 reads TGTGCCAGCCTGACGGCAACAACTAATGAAAAACTGTTTTTT.